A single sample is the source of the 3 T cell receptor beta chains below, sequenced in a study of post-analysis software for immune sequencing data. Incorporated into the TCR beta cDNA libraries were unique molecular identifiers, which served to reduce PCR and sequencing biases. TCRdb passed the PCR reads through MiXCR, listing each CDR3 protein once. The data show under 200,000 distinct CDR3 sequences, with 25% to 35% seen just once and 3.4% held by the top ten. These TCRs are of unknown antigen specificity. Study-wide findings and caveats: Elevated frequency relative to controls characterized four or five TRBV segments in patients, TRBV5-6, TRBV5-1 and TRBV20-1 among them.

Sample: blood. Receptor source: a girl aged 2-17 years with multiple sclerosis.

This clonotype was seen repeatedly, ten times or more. CDR3 nucleotides: TGTGCCAGCAGTTACACGGGGTTGGCTAATGAAAAACTGTTTTTT. It yields the protein CASSYTGLANEKLFF. The V call is TRBV6-6, the J call TRBJ1-4; unclear D gene. Per the germline V gene, CDR1 is MNHNY and CDR2 is SVGAGI (reference sequence). The CDR3 extends over 15 amino acids. Trimming left V 2 bases short and J 3 bases short, with 10 bases between.

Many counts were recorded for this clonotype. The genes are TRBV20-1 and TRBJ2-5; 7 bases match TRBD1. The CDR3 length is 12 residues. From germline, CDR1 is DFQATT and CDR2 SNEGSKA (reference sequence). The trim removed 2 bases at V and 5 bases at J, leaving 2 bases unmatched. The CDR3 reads CSARLTGETQYF. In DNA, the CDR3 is TGCAGTGCTAGACTGACAGGGGAGACCCAGTACTTC.

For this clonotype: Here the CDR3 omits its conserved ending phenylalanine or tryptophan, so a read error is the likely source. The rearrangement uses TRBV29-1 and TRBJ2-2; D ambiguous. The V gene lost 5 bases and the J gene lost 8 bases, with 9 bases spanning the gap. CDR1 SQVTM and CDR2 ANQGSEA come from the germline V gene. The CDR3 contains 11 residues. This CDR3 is CSVSDVGELFL. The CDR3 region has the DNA TGCAGCGTTTCCGACGTTGGGGAGCTGTTTTTG.